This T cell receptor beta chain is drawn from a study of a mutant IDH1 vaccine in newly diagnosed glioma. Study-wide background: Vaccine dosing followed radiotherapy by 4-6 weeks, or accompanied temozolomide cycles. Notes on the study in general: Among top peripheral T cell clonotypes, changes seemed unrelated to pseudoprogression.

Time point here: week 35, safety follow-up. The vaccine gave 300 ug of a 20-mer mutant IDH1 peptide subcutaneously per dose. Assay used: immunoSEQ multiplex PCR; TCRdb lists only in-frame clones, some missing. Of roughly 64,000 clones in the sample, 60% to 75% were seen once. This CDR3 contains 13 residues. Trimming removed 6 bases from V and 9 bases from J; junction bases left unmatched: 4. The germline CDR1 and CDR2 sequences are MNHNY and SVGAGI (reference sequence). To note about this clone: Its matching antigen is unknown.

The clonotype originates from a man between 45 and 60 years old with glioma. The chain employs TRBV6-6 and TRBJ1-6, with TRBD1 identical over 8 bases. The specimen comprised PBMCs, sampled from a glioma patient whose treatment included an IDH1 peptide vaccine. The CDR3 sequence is CASSTGGSSPLHF. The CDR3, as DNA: TGTGCCAGCAGCACAGGGGGTAGTTCACCCCTCCACTTT.